This T cell receptor beta chain emerged from a study of T cells after yellow fever vaccination. Germline V gene data show CDR1 as MNHEY and CDR2 as SVGAGI. The CDR3 has 15 amino acids. Trimming took 5 bases from V and 0 from J; bases not matched to a gene: 6. TCRdb re-analysed the 5' RACE reads in MiXCR, keeping a single row per CDR3 protein. Of some 670,000 distinct CDR3 sequences in the sample, over 9% were seen once. The source was PBMCs, collected on the day of the yellow fever booster vaccination. This receptor was identified in a young man who received the YFV17D yellow fever vaccine. The V call is TRBV6-5, the J call TRBJ1-1, with 7 nucleotides matching TRBD1. The CDR3 protein is CASSLQGGMNTEAFF. The CDR3 DNA sequence: TGTGCCAGCAGTCTCCAGGGGGGAATGAACACTGAAGCTTTCTTT.